These T cell receptor beta chains were read from a single sample in a study of CD8 T cells in Susac syndrome. TCRdb re-called the immunoSEQ multiplex PCR reads through MiXCR, storing one row per CDR3 protein. The top ten clones hold over 0.09% of a sample with 250,000 to 300,000 distinct CDR3 sequences, about 85% of them seen once. The sample comprised CD8+ T cells from PBMCs. The receptors originated from a human donor with multiple sclerosis. Both conserved end residues are trimmed from each CDR3. A D gene is named only where the DNA matches it firmly. Rows may omit the clone size; those that give it use once, few, many or a size class.

cdr3_aa j_call d_call v_call clone_size
ASSTGLAGVSDTQY TRBJ2-3 TRBD2 TRBV19 .
ASSQESSGREETQY TRBJ2-5 TRBD2 TRBV4-3 few
ASRSGETQY TRBJ2-5 . TRBV6-1 few
ASSTSPGLADRETQY TRBJ2-5 TRBD2 TRBV6-2/TRBV6-3 few
ASSYKASGYNEQF TRBJ2-1 TRBD2 TRBV6-8 .
ASDTFPEPGGSYEQY TRBJ2-7 . TRBV21-1 .
ATRTTGELF TRBJ2-2 . TRBV15 .
ASSPGPSSYEQY TRBJ2-7 . TRBV7-8 .
ASSSRDRPTYNEQF TRBJ2-1 . TRBV11-1 .
ASSQEPGQGHEQY TRBJ2-7 TRBD1 TRBV4-2 few
ASSAGARQPQH TRBJ1-5 . TRBV27 .
ASSPPAGETSYNEQF TRBJ2-1 TRBD2 TRBV11-2 .
ATRYSNAFGYEQY TRBJ2-7 . TRBV15 .
SGDFREVGNEQF TRBJ2-1 . TRBV29-1 .
ATARGGGEGYT TRBJ1-2 . TRBV24-1 .
ATSDSSWTGVFSYNEQF TRBJ2-1 TRBD1 TRBV24-1 .
ASWDGQETQY TRBJ2-5 . TRBV27 .
ASSAFRDIPHEQF TRBJ2-1 . TRBV6-1 few
ASSLSRGSPNYGYT TRBJ1-2 . TRBV27 .
ASSFSREDTQY TRBJ2-3 . TRBV28 .
ASSQEQGRGSEQY TRBJ2-7 TRBD1 TRBV4-1 .
ASSLMSGELF TRBJ2-2 . TRBV27 .
SVLSDSSGNTIY TRBJ1-3 . TRBV29-1 once
ASGLFSEQF TRBJ2-1 . TRBV12-5 .
ASSFGTSGTYEQY TRBJ2-7 TRBD2 TRBV27 few
ASSSVNGYT TRBJ1-2 . TRBV6-1 .
AAQGQGDEKLF TRBJ1-4 TRBD1 TRBV5-4 .
ASSSNELVGNEQF TRBJ2-1 . TRBV13 .
ASSSPRLDRGGTDTQY TRBJ2-3 . TRBV28 .